These 6 T cell receptor beta chains share one sample of origin, sequenced in a study of T cells in Graves' hyperthyroidism and ophthalmopathy. There were TCR beta CDR3 regions amplified from RNA transcripts. TCR CDR3 regions were first amplified by RT-PCR with HTBI primers. MiXCR, run by TCRdb on the multiplex PCR reads, gives a single entry per CDR3 protein. The sample has fewer than 800,000 distinct CDR3 sequences, about 16% seen once; the top ten hold roughly 8%. The sample comprised blood. The source of these receptors is a young man with Graves' hyperthyroidism.

The gene calls are TRBV28 and TRBJ1-3; D unclear. V was clipped by 2 bases and J by 5 bases, with 7 bases between them. Germline lookup yields CDR1 MDHEN and CDR2 SYDVKM. The CDR3 is made up of 13 amino acids. This CDR3 is CASSLGIRNTIYF. The CDR3 DNA sequence: TGTGCCAGCAGTTTAGGCATAAGAAACACCATATATTTT.

This clonotype was counted at least ten times. CDR3 DNA: TGCAGCGCCGGGGCCTCGGGGGGCTCTGGGACCCAGTACTTC. Amino acids: CSAGASGGSGTQYF. The gene calls are TRBV29-1 and TRBJ2-5, with a tentative D call TRBD2 (7 bases). This CDR3 has 14 amino acids. V was cut by 7 bases and J by 7 bases, with 22 bases left in between. Germline CDR1 is SQVTM and CDR2 is ANQGSEA.

There are a few counts of this clonotype. The chain links TRBV7-3 to TRBJ2-7; 8 bases fit TRBD2. V shed 5 bases and J 3 bases; nucleotides not matched to a gene: 6. The CDR3 has 14 residues. Germline lookup yields CDR1 SGHTA and CDR2 FQGTGA. The CDR3 here is CASSPGAGGYEQYF. The CDR3, as DNA: TGTGCCAGCAGCCCTGGGGCGGGAGGCTACGAGCAGTACTTC.

This clonotype has at least ten counts. V and J are TRBV29-1 and TRBJ2-7; D could derive from TRBD1 or TRBD2 (5 bases each). CDR3 size: 14 residues. V was pared by 6 bases and J by 6 bases, with 21 bases between. Germline CDR1 reads SQVTM; CDR2 reads ANQGSEA. The CDR3: CSVSLGDPGREQYF. DNA of the CDR3: TGCAGCGTCTCATTAGGGGACCCCGGACGCGAGCAGTACTTC.

This clonotype was detected only a few times. A junction end diverges from the germline sequence, so it may reflect a read error. This chain uses TRBV27 with TRBJ1-5, with no clear D. This CDR3 has 13 amino acids. CDR1 and CDR2 (germline): MNHEY, SMNVEV (reference sequence). For the CDR3, the DNA is TGTGCCAGCAGTTTATTTTCCGGTCAGCCCCAGCGTTTT. This codes for CASSLFSGQPQRF.

This clonotype was found many times. The chain carries TRBV27 and TRBJ2-7, with D perhaps TRBD1 (6 bases). The CDR3 consists of 14 residues. V lost 5 bases and J 6 bases, leaving 17 bases between the germline ends. Per germline, CDR1 MNHEY and CDR2 SMNVEV (reference sequence). The CDR3 spells CASSPTGNRLEQYF. CDR3 DNA sequence: TGTGCCAGCAGTCCAACAGGGAACCGACTCGAGCAGTACTTC.